This T cell receptor (beta chain) was profiled in a study of immune evolution from preneoplasia to lung adenocarcinoma. Study observations and caveats: From normal lung to invasive adenocarcinoma, top clone frequencies appeared to decrease.

Points on this clone: Its specificity is unknown.

H&E slides confirmed each diagnosis, reviewed by two pathologists independently. After pathologic assessment, macro-dissection selected premalignant or tumor cells for extraction. Libraries were prepared by immunoSEQ multiplex PCR; TCRdb keeps only in-frame clonotypes and omits some of them. The repertoire holds 10,000 to 13,000 clones, with approximately 77% as singletons. What was sequenced was FFPE minimally invasive lung adenocarcinoma tissue. This clonotype originated in a person between 70 and 80 years old with lung adenocarcinoma.

The CDR3 spells CASSEIPGRSGNTIYF. The CDR3 bases are TGTGCCAGCAGTGAAATTCCGGGGCGATCTGGAAACACCATATATTTT. The chain has TRBV2 and TRBJ1-3, with D possibly matching TRBD1 (5 bases). Between the trimmed V and J ends, which lost 2 bases and 1 base, there was a span of 12 bases. Germline V gene sequence: CDR1 SNHLY, CDR2 FYNNEI. This CDR3 has 16 amino acids.